One sample yielded the 21 T cell receptor beta chains listed below, sequenced in a study of blood T cell repertoires in COVID-19. TCRdb keeps only in-frame clones here, not all; method: immunoSEQ multiplex PCR. The data show around 240,000 clones, approximately 85% seen once. Sequencing was done on a sample of PBMCs or T cells enriched from blood (not recorded which). The receptors stem from a woman between 45 and 65 years old who had recovered from COVID-19.

The chain uses TRBV9 and TRBJ2-5; D is possibly TRBD2 (5 bases). Germline lookup yields CDR1 SGDLS and CDR2 YYNGEE. The CDR3 length is 16 residues. The V end was cut by 0 bases, the J end by 0 bases, with 12 bases between. The chain's CDR3 is CASSVEGWENQETQYF. The CDR3 DNA reads as TGTGCCAGCAGCGTAGAGGGTTGGGAGAACCAAGAGACCCAGTACTTC.

This chain connects TRBV27 to TRBJ1-5, with 10 bases lining up with TRBD1. V lost 8 bases to trimming and J lost 0 bases; unmatched junction nucleotides: 10. The CDR3 loop spans 17 amino acids. CDR1 is MNHEY and CDR2 is SMNVEV in the germline V gene (reference sequence). CDR3 nucleotide sequence: TGTGCCAGCTCCGGGACAGGGGCGTTTTATAGCAATCAGCCCCAGCATTTT. Residues: CASSGTGAFYSNQPQHF.

The chain carries TRBV2 and TRBJ2-7, with D possibly matching TRBD2 (6 bases). The V end lost 10 bases, the J end lost 0 bases, and 13 bases lay between the germline ends. This CDR3 is 13 amino acids long. Germline V gene data show CDR1 as SNHLY and CDR2 as FYNNEI. CDR3 nucleotides: TGTGCCACCTGGGTGGAGGGCTCCTACGAGCAGTACTTC. Translated, it gives CATWVEGSYEQYF.

This chain links TRBV2 with TRBJ1-5; D is possibly TRBD1 (5 bases). There are 16 residues in the CDR3. V lost 4 bases, J lost 0 bases, and 13 bases lay in between. Germline V gene sequence: CDR1 SNHLY, CDR2 FYNNEI. CDR3: CASSGNRLSSNQPQHF. The CDR3 region has the DNA TGTGCCAGCAGTGGGAACAGGCTATCTAGCAATCAGCCCCAGCATTTT. Looking up the rest from reference TRBV2 and TRBJ1-5 gives the full variable domain: EPEVTQTPSHQVTQMGQEVILRCVPISNHLYFYWYRQILGQKVEFLVSFYNNEISEKSEIFDDQFSVERPDGSNFTLKIRSTKLEDSAMYFCASSGNRLSSNQPQHFGDGTRLSIL.

The CDR3 DNA reads as TGTGCCAGCTCACCCGGTGCCAGGTATAGGTACGAGCAGTACTTC. Amino acids: CASSPGARYRYEQYF. The genes are TRBV18 and TRBJ2-7; D is undetermined. The germline gives CDR1 KGHSH, CDR2 LQKENI. V lost 3 bases to trimming and J lost 4 bases, with 16 bases between them. The CDR3 is 15 residues long.

The chain combines TRBV19 with TRBJ1-2; 8 bases agree with TRBD1. After removal of 6 bases from V and 3 bases from J, the junction contained 3 bases not matched to a gene. This CDR3 contains 13 residues. In germline, CDR1 is LNHDA, CDR2 SQIVND (reference sequence). CDR3 sequence (DNA): TGTGCCAGTAGCCCGACAGGGGACTATGGCTACACCTTC. Amino acid sequence: CASSPTGDYGYTF.

CDR3 in amino acids: CAISESLSGNTIYF. Written as DNA, the CDR3 is TGTGCCATCAGTGAGTCCCTCTCTGGAAACACCATATATTTT. The rearrangement links TRBV10-3 to TRBJ1-3; the D is unclear. Germline values: CDR1 ENHRY, CDR2 SYGVKD. V lost 0 bases, J lost 0 bases, and 3 bases lay in between. The CDR3 runs to 14 residues.

The J gene is TRBJ2-1, the V gene TRBV9; 8 bases are a match to TRBD2. Germline V CDR1 and CDR2: SGDLS, YYNGEE. The V gene end was trimmed by 5 bases and the J gene end by 3 bases; junction bases not matched to a gene: 7. This CDR3 has 15 amino acids. The CDR3 loop reads CASSQRTSGYNEQFF. Written as DNA, the CDR3 is TGTGCCAGCAGTCAGCGCACTAGCGGCTACAATGAGCAGTTCTTC.

This sequence joins TRBV5-1 and TRBJ2-7, with D perhaps TRBD2 (5 bases). Germline V gene data show CDR1 as SGHRS and CDR2 as YFSETQ. The CDR3 extends over 22 amino acids. V was pared by 0 bases and J by 0 bases, with 31 bases between. As DNA, the CDR3 is TGCGCCAGCAGCTTGGGAGGGTTTTTCTCATCTGGAGAATTCCACCTCTCCTACGAGCAGTACTTC. Its translation: CASSLGGFFSSGEFHLSYEQYF.

This clone was seen only once. The V call is TRBV7-8, the J call TRBJ2-7; the D is unclear. The CDR3 has 12 residues. The germline V and J ends were trimmed by 5 bases and 7 bases, with 12 bases remaining between them. Germline assignment: CDR1 SGHVS and CDR2 FQNEAQ. The CDR3 loop reads CASSEDFGEQYF. DNA for the CDR3: TGTGCCAGCAGCGAAGACTTCGGGGAGCAGTACTTC.

The chain employs TRBV11-2 and TRBJ2-7; TRBD1 is a possible D gene (6 bases). Germline V gene data show CDR1 as SGHAT and CDR2 as FQNNGV. CDR3 size: 13 residues. Trimming took off 6 bases at V and 2 bases at J, with 11 bases between the two ends. The CDR3 coding sequence is TGTGCCAGCAGGCAACAGGGAACCTACGAGCAGTACTTC. Translated, it gives CASRQQGTYEQYF.

The chain employs TRBV19 and TRBJ2-3; 7 bases are a match to TRBD1. The germline V gene encodes CDR1 LNHDA and CDR2 SQIVND (reference sequence). V shed 0 bases, J shed 2 bases, and the junction held 5 bases outside the gene matches. This CDR3 comprises 16 residues. The CDR3 loop is CASSIEGTANTDTQYF. As DNA, the CDR3 is TGTGCCAGTAGTATAGAGGGGACAGCAAACACAGATACGCAGTATTTT.

The chain recombines TRBV24-1 with TRBJ2-3; D remains unclear. Germline CDR1 reads KGHDR; CDR2 reads SFDVKD. V was clipped by 3 bases and J by 4 bases, with 7 bases between them. This CDR3 contains 13 residues. CDR3 nucleotides: TGTGCCACCAGTGATACAGTCCCAGATACGCAGTATTTT. This encodes CATSDTVPDTQYF.

This clone was recorded once. This chain's CDR3 is CASSQGRGANTEAFF. The CDR3 bases are TGTGCCAGCAGCCAAGGACGCGGGGCGAACACTGAAGCTTTCTTT. The chain has TRBV3-1 (or the pseudogene TRBV3-2) and TRBJ1-1; D possibly corresponds to TRBD1 (5 bases). The germline CDR1 and CDR2 sequences are LGHDT and YNNKEL (reference sequence). V gave up 1 base and J gave up 1 base, with 10 bases separating them. This CDR3 spans 15 amino acids.

The V and J genes are TRBV27 and TRBJ2-7; TRBD1 matches 9 bases. CDR1 is MNHEY, CDR2 SMNVEV, per germline (reference sequence). The CDR3 is 16 amino acids. J lost 3 bases, V lost 7 bases, and 13 bases had no gene match. As DNA, the CDR3 is TGTGCCAGCACCCTGCAGGGTACAGGGGGCCTCTACGAGCAGTACTTC. Its translation: CASTLQGTGGLYEQYF.

The chain combines TRBV10-1 with TRBJ1-1; a possible D gene is TRBD1 (6 bases). The CDR3 covers 13 residues. Germline lookup yields CDR1 WNHNN and CDR2 SYGVQD (reference sequence). Trimming pared 7 bases from V and 2 bases from J, leaving 11 bases between. The DNA of the CDR3 is TGCGCCAGCAAAAACAGGGAAAACACTGAAGCTTTCTTT. Its protein product is CASKNRENTEAFF.

This chain connects TRBV4-2 to TRBJ2-1; 9 nucleotides agree with TRBD1. The CDR3 consists of 18 residues. The V segment lost 0 bases and the J segment 4 bases; nucleotides outside the gene matches: 10. Germline CDR1 and CDR2: LGHNA and YNFKEQ. CDR3 sequence: CASSQDKASGTGYNEQFF. CDR3 sequence (DNA): TGTGCCAGCAGCCAAGACAAGGCTTCCGGGACAGGGTACAATGAGCAGTTCTTC.

The chain has TRBV12-5 and TRBJ2-1; the match to TRBD1 covers 8 bases. With V trimmed by 7 bases and J by 4 bases, 6 bases remained unmatched. Germline V lookup: CDR1 LGHNT, CDR2 FRNRAP. The CDR3 totals 14 residues. The CDR3 loop reads CASAPGQAYNEQFF. The CDR3 nucleotides read TGTGCTAGTGCCCCGGGACAGGCTTACAATGAGCAGTTCTTC. Drawing the rest from reference TRBV12-5 and TRBJ2-1, the complete variable domain is DARVTQTPRHKVTEMGQEVTMRCQPILGHNTVFWYRQTMMQGLELLAYFRNRAPLDDSGMPKDRFSAEMPDATLATLKIQPSEPRDSAVYFCASAPGQAYNEQFFGPGTRLTVL.

The rearrangement uses TRBV7-9 and TRBJ2-7; 8 bases align to TRBD1. The length of the CDR3 is 15 residues. Trimming cost V 6 bases and J 1 base; bases outside gene matches: 8. Germline V CDR1 and CDR2: SEHNR, FQNEAQ (reference sequence). CDR3: CASRPGQGVSYEQYF. DNA for the CDR3: TGTGCCAGCAGGCCAGGACAGGGTGTTTCCTACGAGCAGTACTTC.

This clone was detected a few times. The chain is built from TRBV29-1 and TRBJ2-7, with 12 bases matching TRBD2. Germline V gives CDR1 SQVTM, CDR2 ANQGSEA. The CDR3 is 13 amino acids. Trimming cost V 5 bases and J 3 bases; bases outside gene matches: 2. DNA for the CDR3: TGCAGCGTTAGGACTAGCGGGGACTACGAGCAGTACTTC. This sequence encodes CSVRTSGDYEQYF.

The J gene is TRBJ1-6, the V gene TRBV5-5; TRBD1 aligns across 9 bases. The germline V gene has CDR1 SGHKS and CDR2 YYEKEE (reference sequence). V was pared by 4 bases and J by 8 bases, with 10 bases of the junction left unmatched. This CDR3 has 16 amino acids. The DNA for the CDR3 is TGTGCCAGCAGCGCTCAAGGGACAGGGAGGGATTCACCCCTCCACTTT. It yields the protein CASSAQGTGRDSPLHF.